The 14 T cell receptor beta chains below come from one sample, sequenced in a study of human T cells and chemical hapten exposure. Time point given: patch test 3, about 24 weeks after DPC sensitization. Sample treatment: therapeutic diphenylcyclopropenone sensitization with weekly scalp DPC. TCRdb called the RACE reads again in MiXCR, with one record for every CDR3 protein. Of about 190,000 distinct CDR3 sequences in the sample, around 23% are singletons; the top ten hold around 2.5%. The starting material was whole blood, obtained in connection with sensitization to the hapten diphenylcyclopropenone (DPC). These receptor sequences come from a middle-aged woman with alopecia areata. Some clones in this sample may be carry-over from other donors' samples.

This clonotype was detected only a few times. This chain connects TRBV7-9 to TRBJ1-6; D might be TRBD1 (5 bases). This CDR3 is 12 amino acids long. The V gene's germline CDR1 is SEHNR and CDR2 FQNEAQ (reference sequence). The ends were cut back, 8 bases at V and 12 bases at J, with 14 bases in the middle. The CDR3 DNA is TGTGCCAGCTGGGACGGCTTAAGACCCCTCCACTTT. Encoded protein: CASWDGLRPLHF. Combining the CDR3 with reference TRBV7-9 and TRBJ1-6 gives the whole variable domain DTGVSQNPRHKITKRGQNVTFRCDPISEHNRLYWYRQTLGQGPEFLTYFQNEAQLEKSRLLSDRFSAERPKGSFSTLEIQRTEQGDSAMYLCASWDGLRPLHFGNGTRLTVT.

This clonotype was picked up a small number of times. This chain links TRBV6-2 or TRBV6-3 with TRBJ2-6; D may be TRBD2 (5 bases). V gave up 2 bases and J gave up 2 bases, with 10 bases separating them. In germline, CDR1 is MNHEY, CDR2 SVGEGT. This CDR3 has 16 residues. The CDR3 sequence: CASSYLPAAGANVLTF. The CDR3 nucleotides are TGTGCCAGCAGTTACCTGCCAGCGGCTGGGGCCAACGTCCTGACTTTC.

A few counts support this clonotype. J is TRBJ2-7 and V is TRBV5-1; TRBD2 matches at 7 bases. CDR3 length: 13 amino acids. Germline V gives CDR1 SGHRS, CDR2 YFSETQ. V gave up 5 bases and J gave up 6 bases; unmatched junction bases: 8. The CDR3: CASRPGLGGEQYF. In nucleotides, the CDR3 is TGCGCCAGCAGGCCTGGACTAGGAGGCGAGCAGTACTTC.

This clonotype was recorded at least ten times. The V gene is TRBV10-3, the J gene TRBJ2-7; D is perhaps TRBD1 (5 bases). V was cut by 4 bases and J by 4 bases, with 11 bases left in between. The CDR3 runs 13 residues. Germline values: CDR1 ENHRY, CDR2 SYGVKD. The CDR3 here is CAISGSGWYEQYF. CDR3 sequence (DNA): TGTGCCATCAGTGGGTCAGGGTGGTACGAGCAGTACTTC.

This clonotype was recorded a few times. The gene calls are TRBV7-9 and TRBJ1-5, with TRBD1 matching over 9 bases. The CDR3 has 13 amino acids. Germline assignment: CDR1 SEHNR and CDR2 FQNEAQ (reference sequence). Trimming removed 6 bases from V and 5 bases from J; junction bases left unmatched: 2. CDR3 sequence: CASSWTGDQPQHF. CDR3 coding DNA: TGTGCCAGCAGTTGGACAGGGGATCAGCCCCAGCATTTT.

The V gene is TRBV4-3, the J gene TRBJ2-5; TRBD1 aligns across 7 bases. The CDR3 has 16 residues. From germline, CDR1 is LGHNA and CDR2 YSLEER. V was pared by 1 base and J by 4 bases, with 9 bases of the junction left unmatched. CDR3 region: CASSQAYSTGRETQYF. The CDR3, as DNA: TGCGCCAGCAGCCAAGCGTATTCGACAGGGAGAGAGACCCAGTACTTC.

For the CDR3, the DNA is TGTGCCAGCCGTGACCCGGATCCAGATACGCAGTATTTT. It encodes CASRDPDPDTQYF. The chain joins TRBV6-2 or TRBV6-3 to TRBJ2-3; no definite D call. CDR1 MNHEY and CDR2 SVGEGT come from the germline V gene. Trimming took off 8 bases at V and 4 bases at J, with 13 bases between the two ends. The CDR3 runs to 13 residues.

The chain carries TRBV28 and TRBJ2-1; 7 nucleotides line up with TRBD1. CDR3 length: 15 amino acids. CDR1 is MDHEN and CDR2 is SYDVKM in the germline V gene. V dropped 4 bases and J dropped 10; count of bases not matched to a gene: 13. This chain's CDR3 is CASSSSGGPRPEQFF. CDR3 bases: TGTGCCAGCAGTTCTTCAGGGGGTCCTCGTCCCGAGCAGTTCTTC.

The rearrangement joins TRBV15 to TRBJ2-1, with 13 bases matching TRBD2. V shed 1 base, J shed 7 bases, and the junction held 7 bases outside the gene matches. The CDR3 length is 17 residues. Per germline, CDR1 LNHNV and CDR2 YYDKDF (reference sequence). The CDR3 bases are TGTGCCACCAGCAGAGGTATGGGACTAGCGGGATCGAATGAGCAGTTCTTC. It codes for CATSRGMGLAGSNEQFF.

This clonotype showed up just a few times. The CDR3 DNA reads as TGTGCCAGCAGTGAAGGTCCGTGGACAGGAGGAGAGACCCAGTACTTC. This gives the protein CASSEGPWTGGETQYF. J is TRBJ2-5 and V is TRBV6-1; 7 bases fit TRBD1. The CDR3 totals 16 residues. The germline gives CDR1 MNHNS, CDR2 SASEGT. V shed 1 base, J shed 4 bases, and the junction held 9 bases outside the gene matches.

The rearrangement joins TRBV9 to TRBJ2-1; TRBD2 agrees at 7 bases. Germline V gives CDR1 SGDLS, CDR2 YYNGEE. The CDR3 spans 15 residues. J lost 6 bases, V lost 0 bases, and 6 bases had no gene match. The CDR3 protein is CASSVVAGESNEQFF. The CDR3 DNA reads as TGTGCCAGCAGCGTAGTGGCGGGAGAAAGCAATGAGCAGTTCTTC. The variable domain in full, completed from reference TRBV9 and TRBJ2-1, reads DSGVTQTPKHLITATGQRVTLRCSPRSGDLSVYWYQQSLDQGLQFLIQYYNGEERAKGNILERFSAQQFPDLHSELNLSSLELGDSALYFCASSVVAGESNEQFFGPGTRLTVL.

The chain is built from TRBV12-3 or TRBV12-4 and TRBJ2-3; no definite D call. V lost 5 bases, J lost 2 bases, and 14 bases lay in between. The CDR3 length is 15 residues. CDR3 loop: CASSLPGSHTDTQYF. The CDR3 coding sequence is TGTGCCAGCAGTCTTCCCGGGTCCCACACAGATACGCAGTATTTT.

Ten or more counts support this clonotype. CDR3 in amino acids: CASSRKSGGDNYEQYF. Here the CDR3 DNA reads TGCGCCAGCAGTCGTAAGTCGGGAGGGGATAACTACGAGCAGTACTTC. The V call is TRBV4-1, the J call TRBJ2-7, with 8 nucleotides matching TRBD2. The CDR3 contains 16 residues. The trim removed 6 bases at V and 3 bases at J, leaving 13 bases unmatched. Looked up from germline, CDR1 is MGHRA and CDR2 is YSYEKL.

This clonotype occurred many times. The chain is built from TRBV6-2 or TRBV6-3 and TRBJ2-2; maybe TRBD2 (5 bases). The V end lost 6 bases, the J end lost 7 bases, and 12 bases lay between the germline ends. The CDR3 is 13 amino acids. Germline CDR1 and CDR2: MNHEY and SVGEGT. The CDR3 bases are TGTGCCAGCAGCCCAACTAGGAACGGGGAGCTGTTTTTT. It is translated as CASSPTRNGELFF.